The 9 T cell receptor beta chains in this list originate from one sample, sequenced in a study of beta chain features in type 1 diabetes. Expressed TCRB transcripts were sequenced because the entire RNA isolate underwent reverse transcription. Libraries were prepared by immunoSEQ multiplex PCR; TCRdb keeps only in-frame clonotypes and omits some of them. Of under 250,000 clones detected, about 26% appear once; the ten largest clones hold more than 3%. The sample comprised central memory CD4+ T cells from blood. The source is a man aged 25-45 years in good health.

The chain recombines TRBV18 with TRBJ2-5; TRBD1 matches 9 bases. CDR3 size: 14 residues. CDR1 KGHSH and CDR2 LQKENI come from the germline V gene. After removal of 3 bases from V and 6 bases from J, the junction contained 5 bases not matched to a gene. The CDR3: CASSPDRGGKTQYF. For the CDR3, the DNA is TGTGCCAGCTCACCGGACAGGGGAGGGAAGACCCAGTACTTC.

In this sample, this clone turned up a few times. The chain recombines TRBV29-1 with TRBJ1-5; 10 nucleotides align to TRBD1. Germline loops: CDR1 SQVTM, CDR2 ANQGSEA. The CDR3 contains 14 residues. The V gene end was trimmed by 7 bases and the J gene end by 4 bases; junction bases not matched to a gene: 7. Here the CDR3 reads CSARTGGNNQPQHF. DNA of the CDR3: TGCAGCGCCCGGACAGGGGGTAATAATCAGCCCCAGCATTTT.

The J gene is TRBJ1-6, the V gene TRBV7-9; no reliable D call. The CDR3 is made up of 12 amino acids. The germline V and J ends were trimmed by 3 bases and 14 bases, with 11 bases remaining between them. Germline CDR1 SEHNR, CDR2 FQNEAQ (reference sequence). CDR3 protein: CASSFEGRALHF. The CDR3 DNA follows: TGTGCCAGCAGCTTCGAGGGTAGGGCCCTCCACTTT. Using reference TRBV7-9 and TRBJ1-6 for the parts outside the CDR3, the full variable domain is DTGVSQNPRHKITKRGQNVTFRCDPISEHNRLYWYRQTLGQGPEFLTYFQNEAQLEKSRLLSDRFSAERPKGSFSTLEIQRTEQGDSAMYLCASSFEGRALHFGNGTRLTVT.

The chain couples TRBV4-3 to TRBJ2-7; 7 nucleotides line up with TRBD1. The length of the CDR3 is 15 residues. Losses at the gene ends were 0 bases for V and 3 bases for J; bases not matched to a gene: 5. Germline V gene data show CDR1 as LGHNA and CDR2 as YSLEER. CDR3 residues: CASSQEWDSRYEQYF. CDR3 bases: TGCGCCAGCAGCCAAGAATGGGACAGCCGCTACGAGCAGTACTTC.

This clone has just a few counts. The chain's CDR3 is CSVVGRRSYEQYF. For the CDR3, the DNA is TGCAGCGTTGTGGGGCGCCGCTCCTACGAGCAGTACTTC. V usage is TRBV29-1 and J usage is TRBJ2-7, with D perhaps TRBD1 (5 bases). The ends were cut back, 4 bases at V and 0 bases at J, with 10 bases in the middle. CDR3 length: 13 residues. Germline values: CDR1 SQVTM, CDR2 ANQGSEA.

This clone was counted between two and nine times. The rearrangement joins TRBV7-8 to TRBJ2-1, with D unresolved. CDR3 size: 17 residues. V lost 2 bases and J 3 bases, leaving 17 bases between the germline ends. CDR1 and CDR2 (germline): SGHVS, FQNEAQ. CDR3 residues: CASSLKGWSPHYNEQFF. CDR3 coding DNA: TGTGCCAGCAGCTTAAAAGGTTGGTCACCTCACTACAATGAGCAGTTCTTC.

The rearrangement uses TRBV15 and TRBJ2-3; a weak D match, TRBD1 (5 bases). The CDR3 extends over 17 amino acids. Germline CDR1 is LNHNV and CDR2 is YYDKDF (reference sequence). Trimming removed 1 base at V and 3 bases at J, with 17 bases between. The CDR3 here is CATSRVIGVKLTDTQYF. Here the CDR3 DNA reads TGTGCCACCAGCAGAGTCATAGGGGTCAAGTTGACAGATACGCAGTATTTT.

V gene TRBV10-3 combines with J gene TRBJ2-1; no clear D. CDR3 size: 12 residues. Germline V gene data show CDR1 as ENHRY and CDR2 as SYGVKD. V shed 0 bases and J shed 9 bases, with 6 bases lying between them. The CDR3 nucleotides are TGTGCCATCAGTGAGTCTCGAATTGAGCAGTTCTTC. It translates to CAISESRIEQFF.

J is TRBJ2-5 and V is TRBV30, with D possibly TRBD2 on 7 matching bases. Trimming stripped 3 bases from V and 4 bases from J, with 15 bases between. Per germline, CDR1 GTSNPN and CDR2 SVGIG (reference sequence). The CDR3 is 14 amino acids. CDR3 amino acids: CAWSQSRGAETQYF. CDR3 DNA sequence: TGTGCCTGGAGCCAATCCCGGGGGGCAGAGACCCAGTACTTC.